These T cell receptor beta chains were read from a single sample in a study of regulatory T cells in long-lasting Graves disease. TCRdb processed the multiplex PCR reads anew with MiXCR; each CDR3 protein has one entry. This sample has 400,000 or so distinct CDR3 sequences, with about a quarter found just once. Specimen: peripheral blood mononuclear cells (PBMCs), collected when the disease was refractory, from a patient treated with antithyroid drugs. The receptors were sampled from a female donor with Graves disease. CDR3s include the opening cysteine and the closing phenylalanine or tryptophan. The D gene is left open where the match is weak. Not all rows give a size; the values are once, few, many and, for expanded clones, a class.

length: 11
D: .
V: TRBV28
size: few
J: TRBJ2-1
CDR3: CASKVDNEQFF
DNA: TGTGCCAGCAAGGTTGACAATGAGCAGTTCTTC

length: 14
D: .
V: TRBV5-1
size: .
J: TRBJ1-1
CDR3: CASSPYSVNTEAFF
DNA: TGCGCCAGCAGCCCCTACTCCGTGAACACTGAAGCTTTCTTT

length: 13
D: TRBD1
V: TRBV9
size: .
J: TRBJ1-1
CDR3: CASSRTGFTEAFF
DNA: TGTGCCAGCAGCCGGACAGGGTTCACTGAAGCTTTCTTT

length: 11
D: .
V: TRBV29-1
size: few
J: TRBJ2-5
CDR3: CSVSSEETQYF
DNA: TGCAGCGTTTCTTCGGAGGAGACCCAGTACTTC

length: 12
D: .
V: TRBV13
size: few
J: TRBJ2-7
CDR3: CASPGPSGEQYF
DNA: TGTGCCAGTCCGGGACCCTCTGGCGAGCAGTACTTC

length: 12
D: TRBD1
V: TRBV28
size: many
J: TRBJ1-1
CDR3: CASSLPRGEAFF
DNA: TGTGCCAGCAGTTTGCCCAGGGGGGAAGCTTTCTTT

length: 13
D: TRBD2
V: TRBV10-3
size: .
J: TRBJ2-7
CDR3: CAIGLAGEGEQYF
DNA: TGTGCCATCGGCCTAGCGGGAGAAGGCGAGCAGTACTTC

length: 13
D: .
V: TRBV6-1
size: .
J: TRBJ1-1
CDR3: CASRSLPNTEAFF
DNA: TGTGCCAGCAGAAGTCTACCGAACACTGAAGCTTTCTTT

length: 14
D: TRBD1
V: TRBV19
size: .
J: TRBJ1-4
CDR3: CASSDGTGDEKLFF
DNA: TGTGCCAGTAGTGACGGGACAGGGGATGAAAAACTGTTTTTT

length: 15
D: .
V: TRBV3-1
size: .
J: TRBJ2-5
CDR3: CASSPGRGTKETQYF
DNA: TGTGCCAGCAGTCCAGGGCGCGGAACAAAAGAGACCCAGTACTTC

length: 16
D: .
V: TRBV25-1
size: .
J: TRBJ2-7
CDR3: CASSVYNAAQSYEQYF
DNA: TGTGCCAGCAGTGTCTACAATGCGGCCCAATCCTACGAGCAGTACTTC

length: 13
D: TRBD1
V: TRBV27
size: .
J: TRBJ1-1
CDR3: CASSGSTGGRAFF
DNA: TGTGCCAGCAGTGGCTCGACAGGGGGCAGAGCTTTCTTT

length: 13
D: TRBD1
V: TRBV20-1
size: few
J: TRBJ1-2
CDR3: CSARDPRGLGYTF
DNA: TGCAGTGCTAGAGATCCCAGGGGGCTTGGCTACACCTTC

length: 13
D: .
V: TRBV5-5
size: many
J: TRBJ1-2
CDR3: CASSLGIDYGYTF
DNA: TGTGCCAGCAGCTTGGGGATTGACTATGGCTACACCTTC

length: 15
D: .
V: TRBV27
size: .
J: TRBJ2-1
CDR3: CASSLSLATIERRFF
DNA: TGTGCCAGCAGTTTATCGCTAGCGACTATAGAACGGCGGTTCTTC

length: 13
D: .
V: TRBV29-1
size: .
J: TRBJ2-7
CDR3: CSAWATSSYEQYF
DNA: TGCAGCGCCTGGGCCACGAGCTCCTACGAGCAGTACTTC

length: 16
D: .
V: TRBV28
size: .
J: TRBJ2-1
CDR3: CASSYRLGSVYNEQFF
DNA: TGTGCCAGCAGTTACCGCTTAGGTAGCGTCTACAATGAGCAGTTCTTC